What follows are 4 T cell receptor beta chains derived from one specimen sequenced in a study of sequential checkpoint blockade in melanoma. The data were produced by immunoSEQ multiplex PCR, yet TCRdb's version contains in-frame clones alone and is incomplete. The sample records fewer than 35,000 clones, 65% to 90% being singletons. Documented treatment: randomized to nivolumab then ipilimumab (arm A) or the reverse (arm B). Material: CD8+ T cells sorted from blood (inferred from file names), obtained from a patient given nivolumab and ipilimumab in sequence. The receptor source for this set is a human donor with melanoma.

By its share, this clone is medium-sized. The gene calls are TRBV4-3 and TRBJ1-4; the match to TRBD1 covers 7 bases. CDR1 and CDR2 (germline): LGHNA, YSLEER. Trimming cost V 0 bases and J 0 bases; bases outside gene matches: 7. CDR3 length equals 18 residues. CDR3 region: CASSQEADRTATNEKLFF. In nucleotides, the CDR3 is TGCGCCAGCAGCCAAGAAGCGGACAGGACCGCAACTAATGAAAAACTGTTTTTT.

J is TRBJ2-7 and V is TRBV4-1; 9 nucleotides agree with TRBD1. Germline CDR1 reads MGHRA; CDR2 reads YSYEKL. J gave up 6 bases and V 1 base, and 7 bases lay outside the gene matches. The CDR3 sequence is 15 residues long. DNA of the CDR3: TGCGCCAGCAGCCAAGTTATACAGGGGGCTTCCGAGCAGTACTTC. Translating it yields CASSQVIQGASEQYF.

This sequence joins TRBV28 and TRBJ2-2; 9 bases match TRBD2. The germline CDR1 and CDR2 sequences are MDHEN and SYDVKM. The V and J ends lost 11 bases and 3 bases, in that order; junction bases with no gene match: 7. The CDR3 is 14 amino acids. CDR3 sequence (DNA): TGTGCCGGAAGGCTAGCGGGGTACACCGGGGAGCTGTTTTTT. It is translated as CAGRLAGYTGELFF.

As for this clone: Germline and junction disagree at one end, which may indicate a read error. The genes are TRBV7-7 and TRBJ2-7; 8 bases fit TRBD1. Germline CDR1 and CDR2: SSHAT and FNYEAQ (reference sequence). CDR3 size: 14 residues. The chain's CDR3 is CASSLGQGSWEQYF. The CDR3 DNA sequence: TGTGCTAGCAGCTTAGGACAGGGTTCTTGGGAGCAGTACTTC. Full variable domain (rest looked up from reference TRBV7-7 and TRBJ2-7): GAGVSQSPRYKVTKRGQDVTLRCDPISSHATLYWYQQALGQGPEFLTYFNYEAQPDKSGLPSDRFSAERPEGSISTLTIQRTEQRDSAMYRCASSLGQGSWEQYFGPGTRLTVT.